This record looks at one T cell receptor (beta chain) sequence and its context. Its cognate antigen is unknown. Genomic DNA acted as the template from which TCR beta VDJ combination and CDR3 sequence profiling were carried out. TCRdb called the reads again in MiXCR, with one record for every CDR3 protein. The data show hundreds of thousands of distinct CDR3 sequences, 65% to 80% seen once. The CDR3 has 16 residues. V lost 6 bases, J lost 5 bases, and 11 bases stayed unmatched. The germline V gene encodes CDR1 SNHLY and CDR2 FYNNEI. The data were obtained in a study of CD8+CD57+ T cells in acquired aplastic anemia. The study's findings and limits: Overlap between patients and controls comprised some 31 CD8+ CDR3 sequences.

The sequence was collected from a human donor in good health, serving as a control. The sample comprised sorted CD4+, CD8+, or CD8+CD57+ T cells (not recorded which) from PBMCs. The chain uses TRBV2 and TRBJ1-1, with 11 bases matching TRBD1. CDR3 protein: CASSYRTGGARTEAFF. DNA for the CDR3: TGTGCCAGCAGCTATCGGACAGGGGGCGCGAGGACTGAAGCTTTCTTT. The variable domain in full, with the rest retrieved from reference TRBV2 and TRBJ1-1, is EPEVTQTPSHQVTQMGQEVILRCVPISNHLYFYWYRQILGQKVEFLVSFYNNEISEKSEIFDDQFSVERPDGSNFTLKIRSTKLEDSAMYFCASSYRTGGARTEAFFGQGTRLTVV.